The clone carrying this TCR beta chain came up once. Clones were sequenced by immunoSEQ multiplex PCR, and TCRdb holds only the in-frame ones, with some missing. The profile shows roughly 76,000 clones, more than 85% of them singletons. This sample is part of a study of technical replicates of blood from several donors. This CDR3 has 12 amino acids. The trim removed 7 bases at V and 4 bases at J, leaving 3 bases unmatched. Germline V gene sequence: CDR1 SGHTS, CDR2 YDEGEE. This receptor was obtained from a human donor in good health. Some clones in this sample may be carry-over from other donors' samples. Sequenced: T cells isolated from PBMCs. The chain has TRBV5-8 and TRBJ2-7, with 9 bases that match TRBD2. The DNA for the CDR3 is TGTGCCAGCCGCGCGGGGGGGTACGAGCAGTACTTC. Translation gives CASRAGGYEQYF.